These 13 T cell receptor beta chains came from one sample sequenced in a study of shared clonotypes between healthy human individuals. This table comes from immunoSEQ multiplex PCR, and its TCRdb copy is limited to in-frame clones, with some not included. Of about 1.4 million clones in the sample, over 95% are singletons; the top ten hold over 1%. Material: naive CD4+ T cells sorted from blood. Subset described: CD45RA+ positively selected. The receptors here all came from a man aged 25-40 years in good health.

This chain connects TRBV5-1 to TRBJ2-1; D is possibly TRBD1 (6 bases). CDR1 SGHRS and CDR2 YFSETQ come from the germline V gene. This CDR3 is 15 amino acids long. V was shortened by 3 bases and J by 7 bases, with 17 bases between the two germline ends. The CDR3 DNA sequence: TGCGCCAGCAGCTCCGCCCAACCGACAGGAAATGAGCAGTTCTTC. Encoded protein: CASSSAQPTGNEQFF.

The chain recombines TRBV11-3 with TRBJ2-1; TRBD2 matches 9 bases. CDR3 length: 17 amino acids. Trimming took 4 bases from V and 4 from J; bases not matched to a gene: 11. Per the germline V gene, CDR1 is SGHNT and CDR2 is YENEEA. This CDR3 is CASSSAGAAGGYNEQFF. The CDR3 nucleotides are TGTGCCAGCAGCTCCGCGGGGGCCGCGGGAGGGTACAATGAGCAGTTCTTC.

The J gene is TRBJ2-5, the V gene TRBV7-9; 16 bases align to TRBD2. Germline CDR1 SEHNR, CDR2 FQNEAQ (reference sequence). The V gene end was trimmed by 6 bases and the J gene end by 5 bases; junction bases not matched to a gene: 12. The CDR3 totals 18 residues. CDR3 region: CASRIGTSGRALHETQYF. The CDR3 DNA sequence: TGTGCCAGCAGGATCGGGACTAGCGGGAGGGCCCTTCACGAGACCCAGTACTTC.

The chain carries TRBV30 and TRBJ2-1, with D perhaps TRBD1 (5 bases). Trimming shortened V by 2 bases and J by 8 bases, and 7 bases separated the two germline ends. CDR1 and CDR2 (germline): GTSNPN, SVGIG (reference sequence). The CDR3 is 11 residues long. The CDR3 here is CAWSSRDEQFF. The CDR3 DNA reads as TGTGCCTGGAGTTCCAGGGATGAGCAGTTCTTC.

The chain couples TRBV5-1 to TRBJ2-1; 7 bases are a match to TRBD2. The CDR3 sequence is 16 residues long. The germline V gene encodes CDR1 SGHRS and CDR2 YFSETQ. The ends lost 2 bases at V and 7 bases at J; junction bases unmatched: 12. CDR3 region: CASSFGRGGTLNEQFF. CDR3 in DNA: TGCGCCAGCAGCTTTGGGCGGGGAGGGACCCTGAATGAGCAGTTCTTC. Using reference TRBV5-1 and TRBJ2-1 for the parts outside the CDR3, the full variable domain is KAGVTQTPRYLIKTRGQQVTLSCSPISGHRSVSWYQQTPGQGLQFLFEYFSETQRNKGNFPGRFSGRQFSNSRSEMNVSTLELGDSALYLCASSFGRGGTLNEQFFGPGTRLTVL.

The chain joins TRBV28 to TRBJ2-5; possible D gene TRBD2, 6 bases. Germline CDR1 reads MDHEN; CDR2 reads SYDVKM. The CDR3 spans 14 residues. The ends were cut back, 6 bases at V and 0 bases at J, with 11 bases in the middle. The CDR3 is CASSQGGNQETQYF. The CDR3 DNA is TGTGCCAGCAGCCAGGGAGGTAACCAAGAGACCCAGTACTTC.

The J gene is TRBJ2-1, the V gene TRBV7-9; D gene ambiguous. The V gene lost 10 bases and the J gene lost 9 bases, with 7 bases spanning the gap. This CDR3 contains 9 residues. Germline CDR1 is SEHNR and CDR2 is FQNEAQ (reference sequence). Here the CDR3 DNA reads TGTGCCACCACGTCTGAGCAGTTCTTC. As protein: CATTSEQFF.

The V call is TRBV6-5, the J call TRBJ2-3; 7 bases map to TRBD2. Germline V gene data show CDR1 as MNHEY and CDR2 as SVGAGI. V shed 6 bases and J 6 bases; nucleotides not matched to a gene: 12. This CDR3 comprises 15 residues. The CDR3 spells CASSPPGLRQDTQYF. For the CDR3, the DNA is TGTGCCAGCAGCCCCCCGGGACTACGGCAGGATACGCAGTATTTT.

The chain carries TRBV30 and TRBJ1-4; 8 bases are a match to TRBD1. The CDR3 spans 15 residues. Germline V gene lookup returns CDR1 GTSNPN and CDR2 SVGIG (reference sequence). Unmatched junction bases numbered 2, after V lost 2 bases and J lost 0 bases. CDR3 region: CAWSQGQATNEKLFF. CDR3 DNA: TGTGCCTGGAGTCAGGGACAGGCAACTAATGAAAAACTGTTTTTT.

Here the CDR3 DNA reads TGCGCCAGCAGCCAACAAATAGCGGGTGCCTACAATGAGCAGTTCTTC. It codes for CASSQQIAGAYNEQFF. The chain links TRBV4-1 to TRBJ2-1, with 7 bases fitting TRBD2. The germline V gene encodes CDR1 MGHRA and CDR2 YSYEKL. The CDR3 spans 16 residues. With V trimmed by 2 bases and J by 2 bases, 6 bases remained unmatched.

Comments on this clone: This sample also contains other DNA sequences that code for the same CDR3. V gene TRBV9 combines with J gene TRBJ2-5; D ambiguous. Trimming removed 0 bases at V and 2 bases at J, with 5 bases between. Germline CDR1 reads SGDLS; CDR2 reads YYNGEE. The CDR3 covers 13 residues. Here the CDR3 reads CASSVGIQETQYF. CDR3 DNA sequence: TGTGCCAGCAGCGTAGGGATACAAGAGACCCAGTACTTC.

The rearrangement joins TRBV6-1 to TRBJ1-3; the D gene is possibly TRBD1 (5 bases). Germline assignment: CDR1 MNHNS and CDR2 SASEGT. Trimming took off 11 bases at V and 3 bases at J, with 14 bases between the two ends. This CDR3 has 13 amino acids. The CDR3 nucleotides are TGTGCCGGGGTGCGGGGGAGTGGAAACACCATATATTTT. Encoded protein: CAGVRGSGNTIYF.

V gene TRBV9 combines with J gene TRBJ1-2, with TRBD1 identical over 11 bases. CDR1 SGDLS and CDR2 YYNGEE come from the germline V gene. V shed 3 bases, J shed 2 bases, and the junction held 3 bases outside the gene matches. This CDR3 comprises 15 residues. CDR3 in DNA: TGTGCCAGCAGCGGGACAGGGGGCCAAAACTATGGCTACACCTTC. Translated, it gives CASSGTGGQNYGYTF.